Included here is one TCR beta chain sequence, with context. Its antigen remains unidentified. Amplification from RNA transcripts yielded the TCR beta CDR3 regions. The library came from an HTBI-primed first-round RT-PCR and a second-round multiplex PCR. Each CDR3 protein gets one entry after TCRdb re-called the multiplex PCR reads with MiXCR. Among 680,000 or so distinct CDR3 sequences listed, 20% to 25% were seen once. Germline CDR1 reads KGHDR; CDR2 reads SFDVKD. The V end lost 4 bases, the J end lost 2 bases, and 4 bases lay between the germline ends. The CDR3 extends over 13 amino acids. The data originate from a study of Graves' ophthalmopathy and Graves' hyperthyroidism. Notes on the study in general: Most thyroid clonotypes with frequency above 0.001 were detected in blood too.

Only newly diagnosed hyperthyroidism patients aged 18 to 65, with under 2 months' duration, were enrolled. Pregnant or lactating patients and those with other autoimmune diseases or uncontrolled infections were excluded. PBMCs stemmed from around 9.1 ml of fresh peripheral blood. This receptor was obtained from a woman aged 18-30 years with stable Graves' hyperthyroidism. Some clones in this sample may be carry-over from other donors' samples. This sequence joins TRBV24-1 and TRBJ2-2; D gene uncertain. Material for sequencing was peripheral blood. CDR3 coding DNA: TGTGCCACCAGTGAACACAACACCGGGGAGCTGTTTTTT. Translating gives CATSEHNTGELFF.